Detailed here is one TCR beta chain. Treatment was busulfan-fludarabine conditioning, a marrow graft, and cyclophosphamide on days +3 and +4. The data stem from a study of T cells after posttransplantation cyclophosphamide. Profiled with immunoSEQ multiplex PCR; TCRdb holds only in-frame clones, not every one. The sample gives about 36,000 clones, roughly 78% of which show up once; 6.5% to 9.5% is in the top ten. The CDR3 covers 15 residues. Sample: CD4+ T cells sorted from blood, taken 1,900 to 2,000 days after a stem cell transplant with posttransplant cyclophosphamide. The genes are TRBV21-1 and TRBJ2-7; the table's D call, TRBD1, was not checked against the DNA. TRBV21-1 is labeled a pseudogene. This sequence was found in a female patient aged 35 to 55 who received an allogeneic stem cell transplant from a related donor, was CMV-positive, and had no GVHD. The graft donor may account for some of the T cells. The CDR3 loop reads CASSKGKGQEVRQYF. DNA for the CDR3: TGTGCCAGCAGCAAAGGCAAGGGACAGGAGGTGAGGCAGTACTTC.